Below, 31 T cell receptor beta chains from the same sample are listed, as sequenced in a study of cytomegalovirus exposure and HLA in healthy donors. The primer mix had 60 Vbeta and 13 Jbeta primers. Repertoires were generated with immunoSEQ multiplex PCR, while TCRdb's copy carries only in-frame clones and drops some. The sample lists about 130,000 clones; around three quarters were seen once. The sequenced sample was PBMCs. The receptors were sampled from a woman aged 45-60 years in good health and CMV-seronegative.

The chain has TRBV6-6 and TRBJ2-7; tentatively, D is TRBD2 (6 bases). CDR3 size: 13 residues. Germline CDR1 and CDR2: MNHNY and SVGAGI (reference sequence). With 11 bases removed from V and 4 bases from J, the gap between germline ends came to 18 bases. The CDR3 protein is CASTAGTPYEQYF. The CDR3 nucleotides are TGTGCCTCCACGGCGGGGACCCCATACGAGCAGTACTTC.

This chain links TRBV7-9 with TRBJ1-5; 7 bases match TRBD1. This CDR3 is 13 amino acids long. The junction had 1 base not matched to a gene; V was cut back by 5 bases and J by 3 bases. Germline CDR1 and CDR2: SEHNR and FQNEAQ (reference sequence). The CDR3 DNA is TGTGCCAGCAGCGACAGGGTCAATCAGCCCCAGCATTTT. Translated: CASSDRVNQPQHF.

The chain employs TRBV27 and TRBJ2-5; tentatively, D is TRBD1 (7 bases). The CDR3 has 20 amino acids. Germline V gene sequence: CDR1 MNHEY, CDR2 SMNVEV (reference sequence). V dropped 4 bases and J dropped 1 base, with 28 bases sitting between them. CDR3 nucleotides: TGTGCCAGCAGTTACTCTCGACAGGGAGGTGGGAGAGACTTCCAAGAGACCCAGTACTTC. As protein: CASSYSRQGGGRDFQETQYF.

This rearrangement joins TRBV4-3 to TRBJ1-4; 11 bases are shared with TRBD1. This CDR3 has 20 amino acids. V lost 0 bases, J lost 1 base, and 10 bases stayed unmatched. Per the germline V gene, CDR1 is LGHNA and CDR2 is YSLEER. The CDR3 DNA is TGCGCCAGCAGCCAAGAAACTCCGGACAGGGGGCGCAGAACTAATGAAAAACTGTTTTTT. It is translated as CASSQETPDRGRRTNEKLFF.

The CDR3 coding sequence is TGTGCCAGCAGCTCCGGGACTCCGACATCTGGAAACACCATATATTTT. Protein: CASSSGTPTSGNTIYF. This chain links TRBV14 with TRBJ1-3; the D gene is possibly TRBD1 (5 bases). Germline CDR1 is SGHDN and CDR2 is FVKESK. The CDR3 has 16 residues. Trimming removed 5 bases at V and 1 base at J, with 15 bases between.

CDR3 sequence (DNA): TGTGCCTGGAGTCCCCTAGGACAGGGGTATGGCTACACCTTC. Its translation: CAWSPLGQGYGYTF. This sequence joins TRBV30 and TRBJ1-2, with TRBD1 matching 9 bases. CDR3 size: 14 residues. The J segment lost 5 bases and the V segment lost 2 bases, leaving 6 bases of the junction unmatched. Looked up from germline, CDR1 is GTSNPN and CDR2 is SVGIG (reference sequence).

V gene TRBV6-1 combines with J gene TRBJ1-6; maybe TRBD1 (5 bases). There are 12 residues in the CDR3. V shed 11 bases and J shed 10 bases, with 15 bases lying between them. CDR1 is MNHNS, CDR2 SASEGT, per germline. As DNA, the CDR3 is TGTGCCCCGGGGGAGAGACTATCACCCCTCCACTTT. This encodes CAPGERLSPLHF.

J is TRBJ2-3 and V is TRBV30; no reliable D call. Between the trimmed V and J ends, which lost 4 bases and 2 bases, there was a span of 4 bases. Germline-derived CDR1 and CDR2 are GTSNPN and SVGIG (reference sequence). There are 11 residues in the CDR3. The CDR3 region is CAWKLTDTQYF. The CDR3 DNA reads TGTGCCTGGAAGCTCACAGATACGCAGTATTTT.

The rearrangement joins TRBV6-5 to TRBJ2-2; 10 positions match TRBD2. J gave up 1 base and V 6 bases, and 2 bases lay outside the gene matches. The CDR3 is made up of 15 amino acids. Germline-derived CDR1 and CDR2 are MNHEY and SVGAGI. CDR3 loop: CASSPSGRNTGELFF. CDR3 coding DNA: TGTGCCAGCAGCCCTAGCGGGAGGAACACCGGGGAGCTGTTTTTT.

This clone was seen a few times. The V call is TRBV28, the J call TRBJ1-2; 10 bases fit TRBD1. V lost 1 base and J lost 4; bases outside the gene matches: 9. The CDR3 has 17 residues. Germline V lookup: CDR1 MDHEN, CDR2 SYDVKM. The CDR3 DNA sequence: TGTGCCAGCAGTTTATTTCCCCGACAGGGGGCTGGCTATGGCTACACCTTC. This sequence encodes CASSLFPRQGAGYGYTF.

The genes are TRBV13 and TRBJ2-7; TRBD2 matches at 7 bases. Germline V CDR1 and CDR2: PRHDT, FYEKMQ (reference sequence). This CDR3 is built from 16 residues. V lost 0 bases and J lost 2; bases outside the gene matches: 7. The chain's CDR3 is CASSLGAGVLTYEQYF. DNA for the CDR3: TGTGCCAGCAGCTTAGGGGCGGGAGTTTTGACCTACGAGCAGTACTTC. Drawing the rest from reference TRBV13 and TRBJ2-7, the complete variable domain is AAGVIQSPRHLIKEKRETATLKCYPIPRHDTVYWYQQGPGQDPQFLISFYEKMQSDKGSIPDRFSAQQFSDYHSELNMSSLELGDSALYFCASSLGAGVLTYEQYFGPGTRLTVT.

The gene calls are TRBV6-5 and TRBJ2-7, with 8 bases aligning to TRBD1. Germline CDR1 MNHEY, CDR2 SVGAGI. Trimming at V came to 6 bases and at J to 2 bases, leaving 3 bases not matched to a gene. The CDR3 runs 13 residues. Here the CDR3 reads CASSRQGTYEQYF. The CDR3 DNA is TGTGCCAGCAGCCGACAGGGGACCTACGAGCAGTACTTC.

The chain carries TRBV9 and TRBJ2-5, with 10 bases fitting TRBD2. The CDR3 runs to 16 residues. Germline V gene sequence: CDR1 SGDLS, CDR2 YYNGEE. The V and J ends lost 4 bases and 2 bases, in that order; junction bases with no gene match: 8. The CDR3 spells CASSRPGLALQETQYF. The CDR3 coding sequence is TGTGCCAGCAGCAGACCGGGACTAGCGTTACAAGAGACCCAGTACTTC.

This chain joins TRBV27 and TRBJ1-1; possible D gene TRBD1, 6 bases. V shed 3 bases and J shed 0 bases, with 11 bases lying between them. CDR1 is MNHEY and CDR2 is SMNVEV in the germline V gene (reference sequence). The CDR3 runs to 15 residues. The CDR3 loop reads CASSFQGPMNTEAFF. The CDR3 bases are TGTGCCAGCAGTTTTCAGGGGCCCATGAACACTGAAGCTTTCTTT.

The chain recombines TRBV5-1 with TRBJ2-7; 10 bases align to TRBD2. V dropped 4 bases and J dropped 0; count of bases not matched to a gene: 13. CDR1 and CDR2 (germline): SGHRS, YFSETQ. CDR3 size: 18 residues. CDR3 bases: TGCGCCAGCAGCCCCCTGGTAGCTAGCGGGGGAATCTCCTACGAGCAGTACTTC. Protein product: CASSPLVASGGISYEQYF.

This chain links TRBV11-2 with TRBJ1-3; D gene uncertain. The CDR3 has 11 residues. CDR1 SGHAT and CDR2 FQNNGV come from the germline V gene. V shed 5 bases and J shed 10 bases, with 9 bases lying between them. CDR3 nucleotides: TGTGCCAGCAGCCGTGTGAGAACCATATATTTT. Amino acids: CASSRVRTIYF.

This clone was counted only a few times. The DNA for the CDR3 is TGCAGCGTTGTTGGCAGGGAGGCTGGCTACACCTTC. Translated, it gives CSVVGREAGYTF. The chain couples TRBV29-1 to TRBJ1-2, with D perhaps TRBD1 (5 bases). This CDR3 is built from 12 residues. CDR1 and CDR2 from the germline V gene are SQVTM and ANQGSEA. V was shortened by 4 bases and J by 7 bases, with 13 bases between the two germline ends.

Only a few counts were recorded for this clone. This chain links TRBV6-5 with TRBJ1-1; 9 bases are a match to TRBD1. Germline CDR1 reads MNHEY; CDR2 reads SVGAGI. J lost 5 bases, V lost 1 base, and 5 bases had no gene match. CDR3 length equals 15 residues. The CDR3 DNA follows: TGTGCCAGCAGTTACTTCCTGACAGGGGGTACTGAAGCTTTCTTT. Amino acid sequence: CASSYFLTGGTEAFF.

V gene TRBV5-8 combines with J gene TRBJ1-2, with 9 bases that match TRBD1. The CDR3 loop spans 13 amino acids. With V trimmed by 3 bases and J by 9 bases, 6 bases remained unmatched. The germline CDR1 and CDR2 sequences are SGHTS and YDEGEE. DNA for the CDR3: TGTGCCAGCAGCTCCGGGACAGGGCTCCGCTACACCTTC. This encodes CASSSGTGLRYTF.

The gene calls are TRBV27 and TRBJ1-2; D is possibly TRBD1 (5 bases). V was shortened by 6 bases and J by 3 bases, with 20 bases between the two germline ends. CDR1 is MNHEY and CDR2 is SMNVEV in the germline V gene (reference sequence). CDR3 size: 16 residues. CDR3 sequence (DNA): TGTGCCAGCAGATCTCTGGGACTCGGTAGTTACTATGGCTACACCTTC. Amino acids: CASRSLGLGSYYGYTF.

The V and J genes are TRBV28 and TRBJ1-5; D might be TRBD1 (5 bases). CDR3 length: 16 residues. Germline V lookup: CDR1 MDHEN, CDR2 SYDVKM. Between the trimmed V and J ends, which lost 2 bases and 1 base, there was a span of 12 bases. This CDR3 reads CASSLTGHKSNQPQHF. In nucleotides, the CDR3 is TGTGCCAGCAGTTTAACAGGACACAAAAGCAATCAGCCCCAGCATTTT. Full variable domain (rest looked up from reference TRBV28 and TRBJ1-5): DVKVTQSSRYLVKRTGEKVFLECVQDMDHENMFWYRQDPGLGLRLIYFSYDVKMKEKGDIPEGYSVSREKKERFSLILESASTNQTSMYLCASSLTGHKSNQPQHFGDGTRLSIL.

This clone came up once. The V gene is TRBV20-1, the J gene TRBJ2-7; D perhaps matches TRBD1 (6 bases). CDR1 DFQATT and CDR2 SNEGSKA come from the germline V gene (reference sequence). The V end lost 7 bases, the J end lost 2 bases, and 9 bases lay between the germline ends. CDR3 length equals 11 residues. The CDR3 nucleotides read TGCAGTGTCAGGGGAACCTACGAGCAGTACTTC. Its protein is CSVRGTYEQYF.

The chain recombines TRBV5-4 with TRBJ2-4; 8 nucleotides agree with TRBD1. This CDR3 region has 16 residues. Trimming removed 4 bases from V and 0 bases from J; junction bases left unmatched: 6. Germline CDR1 is SGHNT and CDR2 is YYREEE (reference sequence). The CDR3 loop reads CASSLTGALAKNIQYF. CDR3 nucleotides: TGTGCCAGCAGCCTGACAGGGGCGTTAGCCAAAAACATTCAGTACTTC.

A few counts support this clone. J is TRBJ2-5 and V is TRBV6-5, with 7 positions matching TRBD1. CDR1 and CDR2 from the germline V gene are MNHEY and SVGAGI. The V gene end was trimmed by 5 bases and the J gene end by 1 base; junction bases not matched to a gene: 7. There are 15 residues in the CDR3. This CDR3 reads CASSAQTGFQETQYF. The CDR3 nucleotides are TGTGCCAGCAGTGCTCAGACAGGGTTCCAAGAGACCCAGTACTTC.

The chain is built from TRBV25-1 and TRBJ2-1, with D unresolved. The length of the CDR3 is 14 residues. V was clipped by 0 bases and J by 10 bases, with 13 bases between them. The V gene's germline CDR1 is MGHDK and CDR2 SYGVNS. The CDR3 reads CASSEYSLTREQFF. CDR3 DNA sequence: TGTGCCAGCAGTGAATATTCCCTAACCAGGGAGCAGTTCTTC. Combining the CDR3 with reference TRBV25-1 and TRBJ2-1 gives the whole variable domain EADIYQTPRYLVIGTGKKITLECSQTMGHDKMYWYQQDPGMELHLIHYSYGVNSTEKGDLSSESTVSRIRTEHFPLTLESARPSHTSQYLCASSEYSLTREQFFGPGTRLTVL.

The J gene is TRBJ1-1, the V gene TRBV4-2; no clear D. Germline CDR1 is LGHNA and CDR2 is YNFKEQ. The ends were cut back, 4 bases at V and 3 bases at J, with 12 bases in the middle. There are 14 residues in the CDR3. For the CDR3, the DNA is TGTGCCAGCAGCCCGGCCCCAGGATACACTGAAGCTTTCTTT. This translates into CASSPAPGYTEAFF.

The rearrangement joins TRBV7-3 to TRBJ2-1; 9 bases are shared with TRBD2. V shed 2 bases and J 9 bases; nucleotides not matched to a gene: 8. This CDR3 has 15 amino acids. Germline V gives CDR1 SGHTA, CDR2 FQGTGA. The CDR3 DNA follows: TGTGCCAGCAGCTTAGGGGGACTAGCTTCAGCTGAGCAGTTCTTC. It translates to CASSLGGLASAEQFF.

The V and J genes are TRBV29-1 and TRBJ1-1; no firm D call. CDR1 and CDR2 from the germline V gene are SQVTM and ANQGSEA. The CDR3 spans 15 residues. V lost 5 bases, J lost 0 bases, and 16 bases lay in between. The CDR3 is CSVKYGGVVNTEAFF. CDR3 coding DNA: TGCAGCGTTAAGTACGGCGGAGTGGTGAACACTGAAGCTTTCTTT.

The chain recombines TRBV27 with TRBJ1-1; perhaps TRBD1 as D (5 bases). CDR1 is MNHEY and CDR2 is SMNVEV in the germline V gene (reference sequence). This CDR3 spans 14 amino acids. Trimming removed 6 bases at V and 4 bases at J, with 15 bases between. CDR3 DNA: TGTGCCAGCAGCCTCAGGGTGGGGCGCACTGAAGCTTTCTTT. Translation gives CASSLRVGRTEAFF.

The chain uses TRBV18 and TRBJ2-7; 7 bases agree with TRBD1. The junction had 9 bases not matched to a gene; V was cut back by 3 bases and J by 7 bases. This CDR3 is 14 amino acids long. Germline V gene lookup returns CDR1 KGHSH and CDR2 LQKENI. The CDR3 DNA reads TGTGCCAGCTCACCTAAGACAGGGTTCGGGGAGCAGTACTTC. It encodes CASSPKTGFGEQYF.

This clone was found a few times. This chain connects TRBV4-2 to TRBJ1-2, with TRBD1 matching over 11 bases. Losses at the gene ends were 8 bases for V and 3 bases for J; bases not matched to a gene: 11. The germline CDR1 and CDR2 sequences are LGHNA and YNFKEQ. This CDR3 is 16 amino acids long. CDR3: CASQSGTGGRDYGYTF. The CDR3 nucleotides are TGTGCCAGCCAATCCGGGACAGGGGGGAGAGACTATGGCTACACCTTC.